The 9 T cell receptor beta chains below come from one sample, sequenced in a study of T cell clonality in common variable immunodeficiency. Findings and caveats of the study: Reportedly, TCR beta sequences from common variable immunodeficiency showed fewer deletions and N-nucleotide insertions.

Produced via immunoSEQ multiplex PCR; TCRdb's table is partial and in-frame only. The sample is made up of 25,000 to 35,000 clones, none counted only once. Their specific antigens are unknown. Sequenced: peripheral blood mononuclear cells. The source is a human donor with common variable immunodeficiency.

About this clone: The CDR3 goes on 3 residues after the read ends, and that part is filled in from the germline J gene. The J gene is TRBJ1-1, the V gene TRBV19; 8 bases match TRBD1. Germline CDR1 is LNHDA and CDR2 is SQIVND (reference sequence). The CDR3 extends over 14 amino acids. With V trimmed by 1 base and J by 6 bases, 4 bases remained unmatched. CDR3 DNA (partial): TGTGCCAGTAGTATAGGGACAGGGCGGTCTGAA. This gives the protein CASSIGTGRSE. In full, the CDR3 reads CASSIGTGRSEAFF.

This clone was recorded many times. The read gets to within 3 residues of the CDR3 end, and the germline J gene fills in the rest. J is TRBJ1-5 and V is TRBV19; tentative D call: TRBD1 (6 bases). V gave up 8 bases and J gave up 5 bases, with 13 bases separating them. Per the germline V gene, CDR1 is LNHDA and CDR2 is SQIVND (reference sequence). CDR3 length: 13 residues. CDR3: CASGTKGDQPQHF. The DNA read from the CDR3 is TGTGCCAGTGGTACTAAGGGGGATCAGCCC.

This clone was picked up many times. The read falls 3 residues short of the CDR3 end, and the missing part is taken from the germline J gene. The V gene is TRBV11-2, the J gene TRBJ2-5; 11 nucleotides align to TRBD1. The CDR3 extends over 15 amino acids. Germline assignment: CDR1 SGHAT and CDR2 FQNNGV. V shed 6 bases, J shed 5 bases, and the junction held 8 bases outside the gene matches. The CDR3 region is CASSTGTGGMETQYF. Incomplete CDR3 DNA: TGTGCCAGCAGTACCGGGACAGGGGGAATGGAGACC.

Comment on this clone: The read falls 3 residues short of the CDR3 end, and the missing part is taken from the germline J gene. The chain employs TRBV7-6 and TRBJ2-7; TRBD2 aligns across 11 bases. V shed 4 bases and J 6 bases; nucleotides not matched to a gene: 14. Germline V gene lookup returns CDR1 SGHVS and CDR2 FNYEAQ. The CDR3 loop spans 17 amino acids. The CDR3 here is CASSSLYSLAGETEQYF. The part of the CDR3 DNA that was read is TGTGCCAGCAGCTCGCTCTATTCACTAGCGGGAGAGACCGAG.

As concerns this clone: Read data end 3 residues before the CDR3 end; the end is taken from the germline J gene. The chain uses TRBV20-1 and TRBJ2-1; tentatively, D is TRBD1 (6 bases). The ends were cut back, 6 bases at V and 6 bases at J, with 21 bases in the middle. The CDR3 is 15 amino acids. Germline V gives CDR1 DFQATT, CDR2 SNEGSKA (reference sequence). The CDR3 bases that were read are TGCAGTGCCGTACAGGGCCCCCTTACTGGCAATGAG. Amino acid sequence: CSAVQGPLTGNE. The whole CDR3 is CSAVQGPLTGNEQFF.

Only a few counts were recorded for this clone. Incomplete CDR3 DNA: TGCGCCAGCAGCTTGGAGGACACCGGCTCCTACGAG. This translates into CASSLEDTGSYE. In full, the CDR3 is CASSLEDTGSYEQYF. The chain joins TRBV5-1 to TRBJ2-7; possible D gene TRBD1, 5 bases. The read falls 3 residues short of the CDR3 end, and the missing part is taken from the germline J gene. The CDR3 is made up of 15 amino acids. Trimming took off 0 bases at V and 0 bases at J, with 10 bases between the two ends. Germline V CDR1 and CDR2: SGHRS, YFSETQ.

Of note for this clone: The read is 3 residues too short to cover the CDR3 end, so that end is filled in from the germline J gene. The genes are TRBV6-1 and TRBJ2-7; no firm D call. Germline-derived CDR1 and CDR2 are MNHNS and SASEGT. Trimming cost V 2 bases and J 0 bases, with 8 bases left between them. The length of the CDR3 is 14 residues. The CDR3 DNA, read in part, is TGTGCCAGCAGTGAACTAAGAATCTCCTACGAG. It translates to CASSELRISYE. The whole CDR3 sequence reads CASSELRISYEQYF.

Comment on this clone: The DNA ends 3 residues before the CDR3 does, and the rest of the CDR3 is filled in from the germline J gene. The chain combines TRBV2 with TRBJ2-1; D uncertain. Germline V gene lookup returns CDR1 SNHLY and CDR2 FYNNEI. This CDR3 is built from 12 residues. Between the trimmed V and J ends, which lost 5 bases and 6 bases, there was a span of 8 bases. The CDR3 protein is CASSRRANEQFF. The CDR3 DNA, read in part, is TGTGCCAGCAGTCGAAGGGCCAATGAG.

This clone occurred many times. The read finishes 3 residues shy of the CDR3 end, and the germline J gene is used to complete it. V is TRBV18 and J is TRBJ2-3; maybe TRBD2 (5 bases). Germline values: CDR1 KGHSH, CDR2 LQKENI. This CDR3 has 12 amino acids. The part of the CDR3 DNA that was read is TGTGCCAGCTCACCGGTAGAGGGCGCG. It encodes CASSPVEGA. Given in full, the CDR3 is CASSPVEGAQYF.